The rows below give T cell receptor beta chains drawn from one sample of a study of metastatic and nonmetastatic thyroid tumors. TCRdb re-called clones from the PCR reads using MiXCR. The sample includes about 21,000 clones, approximately 29% of them seen just once. The sequenced sample was blood. Receptors originate from a female donor with papillary thyroid cancer or a benign thyroid nodule (not recorded which). Some clones in this sample may be carry-over from other donors' samples. CDR3s include the opening cysteine and the closing phenylalanine or tryptophan. A D gene is named only where the DNA matches it firmly. Some rows mark clone size as missing; the rest say once, few, many or name a class of expanded clone.

clone_size	v_call	j_call	d_call	cdr3_nt	cdr3_aa
medium-sized	TRBV18	TRBJ2-6	.	TGTGCCAGCGCCATAGGGACCGCCTCTGGGGCCAACGTCCTGACTTTC	CASAIGTASGANVLTF
.	TRBV4-1	TRBJ2-7	TRBD2	TGCGCCAGCAGCCAAGATAAGGGGACTAGCGGGCGCGAGCAGTACTTC	CASSQDKGTSGREQYF
few	TRBV29-1	TRBJ2-7	TRBD1	TGCAGCTTCCGGGACAGGGACTACGAGCAGTACTTC	CSFRDRDYEQYF
many	TRBV4-2	TRBJ1-1	.	TGTGCCAGCAGCCATCGGGGGTTCGCCACTGAAGCTTTCTTT	CASSHRGFATEAFF
many	TRBV2	TRBJ1-1	.	TGTGCCAGTAAAAGGGGGGTGAACACTGAAGCTTTCTTT	CASKRGVNTEAFF
few	TRBV6-1	TRBJ2-7	.	TGTGCCAGCATTTCTGGCAGGACCAACTACGAGCAGTACTTC	CASISGRTNYEQYF
many	TRBV3-1	TRBJ1-1	.	TGTGCCAGCAGCCAATGGATCGACACTGAAGCTTTCTTT	CASSQWIDTEAFF
medium-sized	TRBV11-2	TRBJ1-1	.	TGTGCCAGCAGCTCAGGGCGGACTGAAGCTTTCTTT	CASSSGRTEAFF
.	TRBV7-2	TRBJ2-1	TRBD2	TGTGCCAGCAGCCTCTACCTCTGGGCTAGCGGAGACAATGAGCAGTTCTTC	CASSLYLWASGDNEQFF
.	TRBV9	TRBJ2-7	TRBD1	TGTGCCAGCAGCCCCAGGAGGACAGGGGGGAACCACGAGCAGTACTTC	CASSPRRTGGNHEQYF
.	TRBV20-1	TRBJ1-1	.	TGCAGTGCGGAGGGACTCCAGAACACTGAAGCTTTCTTT	CSAEGLQNTEAFF
many	TRBV11-1	TRBJ2-3	.	TGTGCCAGCAGCCCCGGAGCAGATACGCAGTATTTT	CASSPGADTQYF
many	TRBV7-2	TRBJ2-5	.	TGTGCCAGCAGCGGCGGATTATTAGAGACCCAGTACTTC	CASSGGLLETQYF
many	TRBV7-9	TRBJ1-4	TRBD1	TGTGCCAGCAGCTTTTGGACAGGAGGAGGTGAAAAACTGTTTTTT	CASSFWTGGGEKLFF
medium-sized	TRBV12-3/TRBV12-4	TRBJ2-5	TRBD1	TGTGCCAGCAGCCAGGGACAGGGGGCGAGGGAGACCCAGTACTTC	CASSQGQGARETQYF
.	TRBV7-9	TRBJ2-7	TRBD1	TGTGCCAGCAGCCCGGGACAGGGGAGGACCTACGAGCAGTACTTC	CASSPGQGRTYEQYF
few	TRBV6-1	TRBJ2-1	TRBD2	TGTGCCGGGGGGACTAGCGGGACCTACAATGAGCAGTTCTTC	CAGGTSGTYNEQFF
.	TRBV7-2	TRBJ1-2	.	TGTGCCAGCAGCTTACAGGGTTACTATGGCTACACCTTC	CASSLQGYYGYTF
.	TRBV5-4	TRBJ2-3	.	TGTGCCAGCAGCTTAACGAGTGGTCCAGATACGCAGTATTTT	CASSLTSGPDTQYF
.	TRBV4-2	TRBJ2-2	.	TGTGCCAGCAGCCAAGTCCTAGACACCGGGGAGCTGTTTTTT	CASSQVLDTGELFF
many	TRBV7-9	TRBJ2-5	.	TGTGCCAGCAGCTTAGACGGAACACTACAAGAGACCCAGTACTTC	CASSLDGTLQETQYF
.	TRBV6-1	TRBJ1-3	.	TGTGCCAGCAGTGAAGTTGCAGGGTCGAACGGAAACACCATATATTTT	CASSEVAGSNGNTIYF
once	TRBV11-2	TRBJ2-1	TRBD2	TGTGCCAGCAGCGGAGTGGTCACTAGCGGAGACAATGAGCAGTTCTTC	CASSGVVTSGDNEQFF
many	TRBV24-1	TRBJ2-3	TRBD1	TGTGCCACCAGTGATGGAAGACGGGACAGGGGCAAAGATACGCAGTATTTT	CATSDGRRDRGKDTQYF
.	TRBV5-5	TRBJ1-4	.	TGTGCCAGCAGCTTGTATGAAAAACTGTTTTTT	CASSLYEKLFF
medium-sized	TRBV15	TRBJ2-7	.	TGTGCCACCAGCAGAGATGAGACCGAGCAGTACTTC	CATSRDETEQYF
medium-sized	TRBV6-2/TRBV6-3	TRBJ1-1	.	TGTGCCAGCAGACTTCTCACAGGGTACACTGAAGCTTTCTTT	CASRLLTGYTEAFF
many	TRBV15	TRBJ2-4	TRBD1	TGTGCCACCAGCAGGGGGACAGGGGGTTTGAGAAACATTCAGTACTTC	CATSRGTGGLRNIQYF
many	TRBV16	TRBJ1-1	TRBD1	TGTGCCAGCAGCCTGGGGACAGCTCGTACCACTGAAGCTTTCTTT	CASSLGTARTTEAFF
medium-sized	TRBV12-3/TRBV12-4	TRBJ1-1	.	TGTGCCAGCAGTTTCCCTGACAGTGAAGCTTTCTTT	CASSFPDSEAFF
.	TRBV7-3	TRBJ2-3	.	TGTGCCAGCAGCTTAGGGCCCACAGATACGCAGTATTTT	CASSLGPTDTQYF
.	TRBV19	TRBJ2-3	TRBD1	TGTGCCAGTAGCTGGAACCCGGGACAGGGTAACACATATACTCAGTATTTT	CASSWNPGQGNTYTQYF
.	TRBV28	TRBJ1-1	.	TGTGCCAGCAGCCTACCATTGAACACTGAAGCTTTCTTT	CASSLPLNTEAFF
many	TRBV15	TRBJ2-6	.	TGTGCCACCAGCAGAGAGGGGAGTTACTCTGGGGCCAACGTCCTGACTTTC	CATSREGSYSGANVLTF
.	TRBV4-3	TRBJ2-4	.	TGCGCCAGCAGCCAGGGCGGGACGGCGAAAAACATCCAGTACTTC	CASSQGGTAKNIQYF
.	TRBV13	TRBJ2-3	TRBD2	TGTGCCAGCAGCACGATACTAGCGGGAGCTAGCACAGATACGCAGTATTTT	CASSTILAGASTDTQYF